Listed below are T cell receptor beta chains from one sample, sequenced in a study of blood T cell repertoires in COVID-19. Method: immunoSEQ multiplex PCR; TCRdb's copy keeps in-frame clones and lacks some. The profile shows under 400,000 clones, 85% to 90% of them singletons. Sequenced material: peripheral blood. These receptors were collected from a woman in her twenties or thirties with COVID-19, enrolled during active disease. Each CDR3 is given with its conserved first and last residue. Each record gives: J gene, D gene, V gene, clone size, CDR3 DNA, CDR3 protein. A D gene is named only where the DNA matches it firmly. Clone sizes are given selectively: once, few, many, or a class where the clone is expanded.

J: TRBJ2-2; D: .; V: TRBV29-1; size: .; DNA: TGCAGCGTTGAAGATCTTCGGGCGGGCGGGGAGCTGTTTTTT; CDR3: CSVEDLRAGGELFF
J: TRBJ2-7; D: TRBD1; V: TRBV5-4; size: few; DNA: TGTGCCAGCAGCTTAACAGGGGGATTCTACGAGCAGTACTTC; CDR3: CASSLTGGFYEQYF
J: TRBJ2-5; D: TRBD1; V: TRBV4-1; size: .; DNA: TGCGCCAGCAGCCAAGACTGGACAGGGACAATGGAGACCCAGTACTTC; CDR3: CASSQDWTGTMETQYF
J: TRBJ1-5; D: .; V: TRBV2; size: .; DNA: TGTGCCAGCGACCCCGGTAGTCGGGTTCAGCCCCAGCATTTT; CDR3: CASDPGSRVQPQHF
J: TRBJ2-7; D: TRBD2; V: TRBV19; size: .; DNA: TGTGCCAGTAGTACGACTAGCGGGAGCTGGTACGAGCAGTACTTC; CDR3: CASSTTSGSWYEQYF
J: TRBJ1-5; D: .; V: TRBV15; size: once; DNA: TGTGCCACCAGCAGGCCAGGTAGCAATCAGCCCCAGCATTTT; CDR3: CATSRPGSNQPQHF
J: TRBJ2-2; D: TRBD1; V: TRBV5-4; size: .; DNA: TGTGCCAGCAGTCCCCCCTCCGGGACAGGGCTCACCGGGGAGCTGTTTTTT; CDR3: CASSPPSGTGLTGELFF
J: TRBJ1-1; D: .; V: TRBV6-6; size: .; DNA: TGTGCCAGCAGTTACTCGCAGGCAGGGGTGAACACTGAAGCTTTCTTT; CDR3: CASSYSQAGVNTEAFF
J: TRBJ1-3; D: .; V: TRBV6-6; size: .; DNA: TGTGCCAGCAGACAGGGTGGAACCATATATTTT; CDR3: CASRQGGTIYF
J: TRBJ1-2; D: .; V: TRBV6-1; size: .; DNA: TGTGCCAGCAGTGAAGTTCAGAGGAACTATGGCTACACCTTC; CDR3: CASSEVQRNYGYTF
J: TRBJ1-1; D: .; V: TRBV3-1/TRBV3-2; size: .; DNA: TGTGCCAGCAGCCCAGCGGGGGGCACTGAAGCTTTCTTT; CDR3: CASSPAGGTEAFF
J: TRBJ2-1; D: TRBD2; V: TRBV6-5; size: .; DNA: TGTGCCAGCAGCTTAGCGGGAGTAAATGAGCAGTTCTTC; CDR3: CASSLAGVNEQFF
J: TRBJ1-2; D: .; V: TRBV12-2; size: few; DNA: TGTGCAAGTCGCTACCGGACAGGGACTAACTATGGCTACACCTTC; CDR3: CASRYRTGTNYGYTF
J: TRBJ2-3; D: .; V: TRBV30; size: .; DNA: TGTGCCTGGAGTGTACTCAGGGGCACAGATACGCAGTATTTT; CDR3: CAWSVLRGTDTQYF
J: TRBJ2-7; D: TRBD1; V: TRBV10-3; size: .; DNA: TGTGCCATCAACCCGACAGGGGGCTCCTACGAGCAGTACTTC; CDR3: CAINPTGGSYEQYF
J: TRBJ1-5; D: .; V: TRBV3-1/TRBV3-2; size: .; DNA: TGTGCCAGCAGCCAAGGTCAGTTCAATCAGCCCCAGCATTTT; CDR3: CASSQGQFNQPQHF
J: TRBJ1-5; D: TRBD1; V: TRBV5-1; size: .; DNA: TGCGCCAGCAGCCCGGGGACAGGCAATCAGCCCCAGCATTTT; CDR3: CASSPGTGNQPQHF
J: TRBJ1-1; D: TRBD1; V: TRBV18; size: .; DNA: TGTGCCAGCTCCCCCGGCTTGGGCGACAGGGAGACTGAAGCTTTCTTT; CDR3: CASSPGLGDRETEAFF
J: TRBJ1-5; D: TRBD1; V: TRBV6-1; size: few; DNA: TGTGCCAGCAGTGAGACAGGGAAAAATCAGCCCCAGCATTTT; CDR3: CASSETGKNQPQHF
J: TRBJ2-2; D: .; V: TRBV11-3; size: .; DNA: TGTGCCAGCAGCGCGGGCCCTGCGAACACCGGGGAGCTGTTTTTT; CDR3: CASSAGPANTGELFF
J: TRBJ2-7; D: .; V: TRBV27; size: .; DNA: TGTGCCAGCTATTCGTTCGGGGTCCACGAGCAGTACTTC; CDR3: CASYSFGVHEQYF
J: TRBJ2-7; D: .; V: TRBV5-1; size: .; DNA: TGCGCCAGCAGCTTGGTGCTAGCCTCCTACGAGCAGTACTTC; CDR3: CASSLVLASYEQYF
J: TRBJ1-3; D: .; V: TRBV6-5; size: .; DNA: TGTGCCAGCAGCTCGGGGGGATTCTCTGGAAACACCATATATTTT; CDR3: CASSSGGFSGNTIYF
J: TRBJ1-5; D: .; V: TRBV19; size: .; DNA: TGTGCCAGTAGTATAGGGGGGACTGGTCAGCCCCAGCATTTT; CDR3: CASSIGGTGQPQHF
J: TRBJ2-1; D: TRBD2; V: TRBV4-2; size: once; DNA: TGTGCCAGCAGCCAAGATTCGGCTAGCGGGTTGTATGAGCAGTTCTTC; CDR3: CASSQDSASGLYEQFF
J: TRBJ2-3; D: TRBD2; V: TRBV5-1; size: .; DNA: TGCGCCAGCAGCTTGGTACTAGCGGGAGCCCCAGATACGCAGTATTTT; CDR3: CASSLVLAGAPDTQYF
J: TRBJ1-3; D: .; V: TRBV5-5; size: .; DNA: TGTGCCAGCAGCTTGGGCTTAGGGGAGGGTGGAAACACCATATATTTT; CDR3: CASSLGLGEGGNTIYF
J: TRBJ1-1; D: TRBD1; V: TRBV2; size: .; DNA: TGTGCCAGCAGTGAGGACAGGGGATCGACTGAAGCTTTCTTT; CDR3: CASSEDRGSTEAFF
J: TRBJ2-1; D: .; V: TRBV6-4; size: .; DNA: TGTGCCAGCAGTGACTCCGAAGGGAGCGATGAGCAGTTCTTC; CDR3: CASSDSEGSDEQFF
J: TRBJ2-3; D: .; V: TRBV29-1; size: once; DNA: TGCAGCGTCACATTCACAGATACGCAGTATTTT; CDR3: CSVTFTDTQYF
J: TRBJ1-2; D: TRBD1; V: TRBV19; size: .; DNA: TGTGCCAGTAAGGGACAGGGATACTATGGCTACACCTTC; CDR3: CASKGQGYYGYTF
J: TRBJ1-2; D: .; V: TRBV6-5; size: .; DNA: TGTGCCAGCAGTTACTTACAGGGCCGGGATGGCTACACCTTC; CDR3: CASSYLQGRDGYTF